This TCR beta chain was sequenced in a study of shared clonotypes between healthy human individuals. Cells designated naive CD8 were CD45RO-negative and were positively selected for CCR7, with terminally differentiated effector memory CD45RA+ cells excluded. TCRdb keeps only in-frame clones here, not all; method: immunoSEQ multiplex PCR. Among about 600,000 clones listed, roughly 98% were seen once. The CDR3 loop spans 16 amino acids. Trimming removed 1 base at V and 1 base at J, with 10 bases between. Germline values: CDR1 LGHNA, CDR2 YSLEER. Study-level results: Non-shared clonotypes were found to have lower generation probabilities than the clonotypes that were shared by all four of the sorted-subset donors.

With respect to this clone: Its antigen is not known.

V usage is TRBV4-3 and J usage is TRBJ2-2, with D possibly matching TRBD2 (5 bases). Material: naive CD8+ T cells sorted from blood. This clonotype was obtained from a man between 25 and 39 years old in good health. The CDR3 is CASSQGRVMNTGELFF. CDR3 sequence (DNA): TGCGCCAGCAGCCAAGGGCGGGTTATGAACACCGGGGAGCTGTTTTTT.